Below are 16 T cell receptor beta chains sequenced from a single sample in a study of OX40 agonist ivuxolimab in advanced cancers. Profiled with immunoSEQ multiplex PCR; TCRdb holds only in-frame clones, not every one. The sample shows tens of thousands of clones, about four fifths of them seen only once. Source: CD4+ or CD8+ T cells sorted from blood, taken in a trial of the OX40 agonist ivuxolimab. These receptors were obtained from an adult with an advanced solid tumor such as melanoma, head and neck, liver or kidney cancer.

This chain uses TRBV5-6 with TRBJ1-2; D is ambiguous. This CDR3 is 13 amino acids long. Trimming stripped 0 bases from V and 5 bases from J, with 8 bases between. Per germline, CDR1 SGHDT and CDR2 YYEEEE. The CDR3 loop is CASSLGDKYGYTF. The CDR3 DNA sequence: TGTGCCAGCAGCTTGGGAGACAAGTATGGCTACACCTTC.

The chain recombines TRBV4-3 with TRBJ2-5; D is perhaps TRBD2 (6 bases). The V and J ends lost 4 bases and 2 bases respectively, with 14 bases between them. CDR3 length: 15 residues. The germline gives CDR1 LGHNA, CDR2 YSLEER. CDR3 nucleotides: TGCGCCAGCAGCCCAGCCGGGGGTATTCAAGAGACCCAGTACTTC. Translation: CASSPAGGIQETQYF.

Note on this clone: The junction departs from the called germline gene at one end, perhaps through a read error. The chain is built from TRBV5-4 and TRBJ1-2; D gene ambiguous. This CDR3 comprises 14 residues. In germline, CDR1 is SGHNT, CDR2 YYREEE (reference sequence). CDR3: CASSHSGLRYGYTF. The CDR3 DNA is TGCGCCAGCAGCCATTCGGGTCTTAGGTATGGCTACACCTTC.

The V and J genes are TRBV12-5 and TRBJ2-7; 7 bases align to TRBD1. Germline V gene sequence: CDR1 LGHNT, CDR2 FRNRAP. V trimming: 0 bases; J trimming: 3 bases; junction bases outside the gene matches: 8. The CDR3 is 16 amino acids. The CDR3 loop reads CASGLVLGQPGYEQYF. In nucleotides, the CDR3 is TGTGCTAGTGGTTTGGTACTGGGACAGCCTGGCTACGAGCAGTACTTC.

V usage is TRBV10-3 and J usage is TRBJ2-5, with a weak D call TRBD1 (5 bases). Trimming left V 3 bases short and J 2 bases short, with 7 bases between. In germline, CDR1 is ENHRY, CDR2 SYGVKD. CDR3 size: 13 residues. This CDR3 reads CAISDTGQETQYF. CDR3 coding DNA: TGTGCCATCAGTGATACAGGACAAGAGACCCAGTACTTC.

The chain employs TRBV5-4 and TRBJ2-3; D remains unclear. Germline CDR1 SGHNT, CDR2 YYREEE (reference sequence). The CDR3 extends over 11 amino acids. V lost 1 base and J 4 bases, leaving 1 base between the germline ends. The CDR3 coding sequence is TGTGCCAGCAGCTTGTCAGATACGCAGTATTTT. Translating gives CASSLSDTQYF. The variable domain in full, completed from reference TRBV5-4 and TRBJ2-3, reads ETGVTQSPTHLIKTRGQQVTLRCSSQSGHNTVSWYQQALGQGPQFIFQYYREEENGRGNFPPRFSGLQFPNYSSELNVNALELDDSALYLCASSLSDTQYFGPGTRLTVL.

This chain's CDR3 is CASSILPAGELFF. The CDR3 DNA reads as TGTGCCAGTAGTATTCTTCCCGCCGGGGAGCTGTTTTTT. This chain uses TRBV19 with TRBJ2-2; D unclear. This CDR3 comprises 13 residues. V was shortened by 3 bases and J by 6 bases, with 8 bases between the two germline ends. Germline CDR1 is LNHDA and CDR2 is SQIVND (reference sequence). The variable domain in full, with the rest retrieved from reference TRBV19 and TRBJ2-2, is DGGITQSPKYLFRKEGQNVTLSCEQNLNHDAMYWYRQDPGQGLRLIYYSQIVNDFQKGDIAEGYSVSREKKESFPLTVTSAQKNPTAFYLCASSILPAGELFFGEGSRLTVL.

V and J are TRBV7-3 and TRBJ1-2; possible D gene TRBD1, 5 bases. Trimming removed 1 base at V and 4 bases at J, with 16 bases between. The CDR3 sequence is 16 residues long. Germline assignment: CDR1 SGHTA and CDR2 FQGTGA. In DNA form, the CDR3 reads TGTGCCAGCAGCTTAAAACGGTCAGGGCTTAGCTATGGCTACACCTTC. Amino acids: CASSLKRSGLSYGYTF.

The chain carries TRBV7-2 and TRBJ1-4; possible D gene TRBD1, 5 bases. The CDR3 is 14 amino acids. Germline V CDR1 and CDR2: SGHTA, FQGNSA. The V end lost 6 bases, the J end lost 4 bases, and 12 bases lay between the germline ends. DNA of the CDR3: TGTGCCAGCAGGAACAGGCATGGTAATGAAAAACTGTTTTTT. Translated: CASRNRHGNEKLFF.

This clone is a singleton in its sample. V and J are TRBV27 and TRBJ1-1, with 7 positions matching TRBD1. CDR3 length: 15 amino acids. Looked up from germline, CDR1 is MNHEY and CDR2 is SMNVEV (reference sequence). With 2 bases clipped from V and 1 base from J, the junction kept 4 bases outside the gene matches. The CDR3 DNA sequence: TGTGCCAGCAGTTTACAGGGGGTCGGGAACACTGAAGCTTTCTTT. This encodes CASSLQGVGNTEAFF.

The V call is TRBV30, the J call TRBJ1-2; D is possibly TRBD1 (6 bases). This CDR3 spans 13 amino acids. Germline CDR1 and CDR2: GTSNPN and SVGIG (reference sequence). V was pared by 4 bases and J by 2 bases, with 11 bases between. In DNA form, the CDR3 reads TGTGCCTGGACGGCAGGGGACAACTATGGCTACACCTTC. Its protein is CAWTAGDNYGYTF.

This clone was picked up one time. The rearrangement uses TRBV11-1 and TRBJ2-7, with D possibly matching TRBD1 (6 bases). With 1 base removed from V and 2 bases from J, the gap between germline ends came to 9 bases. Germline V gene lookup returns CDR1 SGHAT and CDR2 FQDESV (reference sequence). The CDR3 runs to 14 residues. The CDR3 loop is CASSLERTAYEQYF. The CDR3 DNA sequence: TGTGCCAGCAGCTTAGAGAGGACAGCCTACGAGCAGTACTTC.

This chain links TRBV27 with TRBJ2-7; 12 bases line up with TRBD2. The germline CDR1 and CDR2 sequences are MNHEY and SMNVEV (reference sequence). This CDR3 is 16 amino acids long. Germline trimming cut 5 bases from V and 3 bases from J; bases unmatched to any gene: 8. CDR3 bases: TGTGCCAGCAGTCCCATAGGACTAGCGGGAAGCTACGAGCAGTACTTC. Amino acids: CASSPIGLAGSYEQYF.

The rearrangement uses TRBV4-2 and TRBJ1-5; D is perhaps TRBD1 (5 bases). Trimming cost V 5 bases and J 3 bases, with 17 bases left between them. Germline CDR1 and CDR2: LGHNA and YNFKEQ. The CDR3 covers 16 residues. This CDR3 is CASSASPQVSNQPQHF. The DNA of the CDR3 is TGTGCCAGCAGCGCCTCCCCACAGGTTTCCAATCAGCCCCAGCATTTT.

The chain joins TRBV7-9 to TRBJ2-7; maybe TRBD2 (7 bases). CDR3 length equals 12 residues. V lost 5 bases, J lost 13 bases, and 18 bases lay in between. Germline V gene sequence: CDR1 SEHNR, CDR2 FQNEAQ (reference sequence). CDR3 sequence (DNA): TGTGCCAGCAGCCACGGGGGGCAGTGGGGTTACTTC. As protein: CASSHGGQWGYF. Full variable domain (outside the CDR3, taken from reference TRBV7-9 and TRBJ2-7): DTGVSQNPRHKITKRGQNVTFRCDPISEHNRLYWYRQTLGQGPEFLTYFQNEAQLEKSRLLSDRFSAERPKGSFSTLEIQRTEQGDSAMYLCASSHGGQWGYFGPGTRLTVT.

The chain joins TRBV19 to TRBJ2-3, with D maybe TRBD2 (5 bases). The CDR3 loop spans 16 amino acids. V was clipped by 5 bases and J by 1 base, with 16 bases between them. Germline CDR1 reads LNHDA; CDR2 reads SQIVND (reference sequence). CDR3 loop: CASSPQPKGGTDTQYF. The CDR3, as DNA: TGTGCCAGTAGTCCCCAGCCTAAGGGAGGCACAGATACGCAGTATTTT.